The text below deals with one TCR beta chain. The antigen is undetermined. The second PCR ran roughly 7 to 12 cycles with a sample-barcoded 5' primer and J-beta primers. Each CDR3 protein gets one entry after TCRdb re-called the 5' RACE reads with MiXCR. The sample has about 830,000 distinct CDR3 sequences; about 62% are singletons. The data belong to a study of blood T cells in healthy people across ages. General study results and limits: Age brought a roughly linear fall in TCR beta diversity measured per million T cells.

The CDR3 length is 14 residues. Germline CDR1 and CDR2: LNHNV and YYDKDF (reference sequence). Trimming took off 7 bases at V and 3 bases at J, with 13 bases between the two ends. This sequence joins TRBV15 and TRBJ2-1; TRBD2 is a possible D gene (5 bases). The TCR was taken from a man younger than 40 in good health. The sequencing input was blood. This CDR3 is CATMEAVVYNEQFF. CDR3 nucleotide sequence: TGTGCCACCATGGAGGCAGTCGTCTACAATGAGCAGTTCTTC. The full variable domain, rest sourced from reference TRBV15 and TRBJ2-1, is DAMVIQNPRYQVTQFGKPVTLSCSQTLNHNVMYWYQQKSSQAPKLLFHYYDKDFNNEADTPDNFQSRRPNTSFCFLDIRSPGLGDTAMYLCATMEAVVYNEQFFGPGTRLTVL.